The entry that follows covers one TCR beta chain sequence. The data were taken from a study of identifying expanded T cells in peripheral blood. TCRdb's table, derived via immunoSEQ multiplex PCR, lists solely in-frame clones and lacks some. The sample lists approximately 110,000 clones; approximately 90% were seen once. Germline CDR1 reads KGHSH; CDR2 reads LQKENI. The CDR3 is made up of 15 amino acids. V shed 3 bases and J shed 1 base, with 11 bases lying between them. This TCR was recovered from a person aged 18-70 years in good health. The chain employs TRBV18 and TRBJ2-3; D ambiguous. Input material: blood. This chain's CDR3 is CASSPGIWGTDTQYF. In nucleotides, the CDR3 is TGTGCCAGCTCACCGGGGATTTGGGGCACAGATACGCAGTATTTT.